This is a list of T cell receptor beta chains from one sample in a study of regulatory T cells in long-lasting Graves disease. TCRdb re-analysed the multiplex PCR reads in MiXCR, keeping a single row per CDR3 protein. The top ten clones hold around 30% of a sample with 360,000 or so distinct CDR3 sequences, roughly 24% of them seen once. The sequencing here drew on peripheral blood mononuclear cells (PBMCs), taken when the disease was refractory, from a patient treated with antithyroid drugs. All receptors come from a woman aged 40 to 50 with Graves disease. The CDR3 runs from the conserved cysteine through the conserved F or W. Each record gives: J gene, V gene, clone size, CDR3 protein. Clone size is shown for a subset of rows, as once, few, many or a class of expanded clone.

J: TRBJ2-7; V: TRBV14; size: few; CDR3: CASSQDTPGALYEQYF
J: TRBJ2-6; V: TRBV2; size: .; CDR3: CASRVGGMGTNVLTF
J: TRBJ1-5; V: TRBV19; size: many; CDR3: CASSMGGSNQPQHF
J: TRBJ1-6; V: TRBV18; size: once; CDR3: CASSRQENSPLHF
J: TRBJ1-5; V: TRBV24-1; size: many; CDR3: CATSDSRWGGNQPQHF
J: TRBJ1-2; V: TRBV5-4; size: few; CDR3: CASSFTRDRAYGYTF
J: TRBJ2-7; V: TRBV6-1; size: many; CDR3: CASSPPGFHEQYF
J: TRBJ2-5; V: TRBV7-2; size: .; CDR3: CASSLRVRASDSGETQYF
J: TRBJ2-1; V: TRBV28; size: .; CDR3: CASSLSPSGSYNEQFF
J: TRBJ1-1; V: TRBV6-1; size: many; CDR3: CASSVRWDTEAFF
J: TRBJ2-5; V: TRBV14; size: many; CDR3: CASSFALRGPGRRETQYF
J: TRBJ1-5; V: TRBV28; size: many; CDR3: CASTPGTGWGNQPQHF
J: TRBJ1-1; V: TRBV2; size: many; CDR3: CASKLRGPNTEAFF
J: TRBJ2-2; V: TRBV11-2; size: .; CDR3: CASGLEGLIGELFF
J: TRBJ1-1; V: TRBV7-3; size: .; CDR3: CTSSLGRNTEAFF
J: TRBJ1-1; V: TRBV20-1; size: few; CDR3: CSARARQGSRTEAFF
J: TRBJ2-2; V: TRBV7-9; size: .; CDR3: CASSLGPTPLFF
J: TRBJ1-5; V: TRBV2; size: many; CDR3: CASSERGGEWNQPQHF
J: TRBJ2-7; V: TRBV15; size: many; CDR3: CATSRGYGDYEQYF
J: TRBJ2-7; V: TRBV2; size: many; CDR3: CASSFSGYDTYEQYF
J: TRBJ2-5; V: TRBV20-1; size: many; CDR3: CSARRLAGSRETQYF
J: TRBJ1-1; V: TRBV28; size: many; CDR3: CASSLWERGTEAFF
J: TRBJ1-1; V: TRBV7-9; size: .; CDR3: CASSLHLGATNTEAFF
J: TRBJ2-6; V: TRBV6-1; size: few; CDR3: CASSENTSGANVLTF
J: TRBJ2-2; V: TRBV19; size: .; CDR3: CASRWTGVTGELFF
J: TRBJ2-7; V: TRBV20-1; size: few; CDR3: CSASRLGSYEQYF
J: TRBJ1-1; V: TRBV7-6; size: once; CDR3: CASSLALSSNTEAFF
J: TRBJ1-2; V: TRBV7-9; size: .; CDR3: CASSLDGTNYGHTF
J: TRBJ2-1; V: TRBV28; size: few; CDR3: CASSPYGLAAYNEQFF
J: TRBJ2-2; V: TRBV5-1; size: few; CDR3: CASSLTTANTGELFF
J: TRBJ1-2; V: TRBV6-1; size: .; CDR3: CASRTQENYGYTF
J: TRBJ2-2; V: TRBV27; size: .; CDR3: CASSPLDSTGELFF
J: TRBJ1-1; V: TRBV7-2; size: many; CDR3: CASSLAEGPVWNTEAFF
J: TRBJ2-1; V: TRBV2; size: many; CDR3: CASRGNNEQFF
J: TRBJ2-5; V: TRBV20-1; size: .; CDR3: CSARSHAGPQVETQYF
J: TRBJ2-5; V: TRBV15; size: few; CDR3: CATLRTGEAETQYF
J: TRBJ2-7; V: TRBV28; size: once; CDR3: CASSPPLAGSSYEQYF
J: TRBJ2-3; V: TRBV5-4; size: .; CDR3: CASSGTVADTQYF
J: TRBJ1-1; V: TRBV15; size: few; CDR3: CATSQGLSTNTEAFF
J: TRBJ2-7; V: TRBV6-2/TRBV6-3; size: once; CDR3: CAGGPDLYEQYF